The rows below give T cell receptor beta chains drawn from one sample of a study of OX40 agonist ivuxolimab in advanced cancers. Assay: immunoSEQ multiplex PCR; the TCRdb copy retains only in-frame clones and omits some. The profile shows approximately 69,000 clones, approximately 86% of them singletons. This specimen was CD4+ or CD8+ T cells sorted from blood, taken in a trial of the OX40 agonist ivuxolimab. The receptors originated from an adult with an advanced solid tumor such as melanoma, head and neck, liver or kidney cancer. The CDR3 runs from the conserved cysteine through the conserved F or W. Fields, in order: clone size, J gene, D gene, V gene, CDR3 DNA, CDR3 protein. A D gene is named only where the DNA matches it firmly. Size tells how often a clone was seen (once, few, many) or the class of an expanded clone, and some rows leave it out.

abundance: -; j_gene: TRBJ1-6; d_gene: -; v_gene: TRBV2; CDR3nt: TGTGCCAGCAGTGGGGGTCTCACGTCCTATAATTCACCCCTCCACTTT; CDR3aa: CASSGGLTSYNSPLHF
abundance: -; j_gene: TRBJ2-3; d_gene: -; v_gene: TRBV19; CDR3nt: TGTGCCAGTAGTGATCCCTACGGGGTTAGCACAGATACGCAGTATTTT; CDR3aa: CASSDPYGVSTDTQYF
abundance: few; j_gene: TRBJ2-7; d_gene: -; v_gene: TRBV21-1; CDR3nt: TGTGCCAGCAGCTACAGGGGAGAGGTCTACTACGAGCAGTACTTC; CDR3aa: CASSYRGEVYYEQYF
abundance: -; j_gene: TRBJ2-1; d_gene: TRBD1; v_gene: TRBV18; CDR3nt: TGTGCCAGCTCACCTGGACAGGGGGTTGTAAAACAGCAGTTCTTC; CDR3aa: CASSPGQGVVKQQFF
abundance: -; j_gene: TRBJ2-7; d_gene: TRBD2; v_gene: TRBV6-5; CDR3nt: TGTGCCAGCAGCACGGGACTAGCGGTTTACGAGCAGTACTTC; CDR3aa: CASSTGLAVYEQYF
abundance: -; j_gene: TRBJ2-2; d_gene: -; v_gene: TRBV5-1; CDR3nt: TGCGCCAGCAGCCGTACCACAACAGGGAACACCGGGGAGCTGTTTTTT; CDR3aa: CASSRTTTGNTGELFF
abundance: -; j_gene: TRBJ2-3; d_gene: -; v_gene: TRBV7-9; CDR3nt: TGTGCCAGCAGCTTAGTGGGAGATACGCAGTATTTT; CDR3aa: CASSLVGDTQYF
abundance: -; j_gene: TRBJ1-1; d_gene: -; v_gene: TRBV5-3; CDR3nt: TGTGCCAGCAGCTTGGGAGACCTCATGAACACTGAAGCTTTCTTT; CDR3aa: CASSLGDLMNTEAFF
abundance: few; j_gene: TRBJ1-5; d_gene: TRBD1; v_gene: TRBV12-5; CDR3nt: TGTGCTAGTGGTCTTGGACAGGGGGCTCAGCCCCAGCATTTT; CDR3aa: CASGLGQGAQPQHF
abundance: -; j_gene: TRBJ1-2; d_gene: TRBD1; v_gene: TRBV5-6; CDR3nt: TGTGCCAGCAGCCCTTTAGGACAGGCTGGTGGTGGCTACACCTTC; CDR3aa: CASSPLGQAGGGYTF
abundance: -; j_gene: TRBJ1-1; d_gene: -; v_gene: TRBV2; CDR3nt: TGTGCCAGCAGTGGCTTGGGGGTTATTGACACTGAAGCTTTCTTT; CDR3aa: CASSGLGVIDTEAFF
abundance: -; j_gene: TRBJ1-1; d_gene: -; v_gene: TRBV13; CDR3nt: TGTGCCAGCAGCTTAGGGCGAGACAGTGAAGCTTTCTTT; CDR3aa: CASSLGRDSEAFF
abundance: -; j_gene: TRBJ1-5; d_gene: -; v_gene: TRBV18; CDR3nt: TGTGCCAGCTCACCCCGGGACGGCAATCAGCCCCAGCATTTT; CDR3aa: CASSPRDGNQPQHF
abundance: -; j_gene: TRBJ1-5; d_gene: -; v_gene: TRBV4-1; CDR3nt: TGCGCCAGCAGCCGGCGCTATAGCAATCAGCCCCAGCATTTT; CDR3aa: CASSRRYSNQPQHF
abundance: once; j_gene: TRBJ2-5; d_gene: -; v_gene: TRBV2; CDR3nt: TGTGCCAGCAGCGGACAGAGGGAGACCCAGTACTTC; CDR3aa: CASSGQRETQYF
abundance: -; j_gene: TRBJ1-2; d_gene: TRBD1; v_gene: TRBV4-1; CDR3nt: TGCGCCAGCAGCCAACCGGGACAGGGAAGGGGCTATGGCTACACCTTC; CDR3aa: CASSQPGQGRGYGYTF
abundance: -; j_gene: TRBJ1-1; d_gene: -; v_gene: TRBV7-2; CDR3nt: TGTGCCAGCAGCTTAGGTGGGGGGAGGAACACTGAAGCTTTCTTT; CDR3aa: CASSLGGGRNTEAFF
abundance: -; j_gene: TRBJ2-7; d_gene: -; v_gene: TRBV21-1; CDR3nt: TGTGCCAGCAGCCCCCGGGACAAAGCCTACGAGCAGTACTTC; CDR3aa: CASSPRDKAYEQYF
abundance: -; j_gene: TRBJ2-4; d_gene: -; v_gene: TRBV18; CDR3nt: TGTGCCAGCTCACCGGAAGGGGGAGCCAAAAACATTCAGTACTTC; CDR3aa: CASSPEGGAKNIQYF
abundance: -; j_gene: TRBJ2-5; d_gene: -; v_gene: TRBV7-8; CDR3nt: TGTGCCAGCAGCTTGGAGGGGGGCCAAGGGACCCAGTACTTC; CDR3aa: CASSLEGGQGTQYF
abundance: once; j_gene: TRBJ1-4; d_gene: TRBD1; v_gene: TRBV27; CDR3nt: TGTGCCAGCAGTCTGGACAGGGGCCAAAAACTGTTTTTT; CDR3aa: CASSLDRGQKLFF
abundance: once; j_gene: TRBJ2-3; d_gene: TRBD1; v_gene: TRBV19; CDR3nt: TGTGCCAGTAGTATAAACAGGGGGGCAGATACGCAGTATTTT; CDR3aa: CASSINRGADTQYF
abundance: -; j_gene: TRBJ2-1; d_gene: -; v_gene: TRBV18; CDR3nt: TGTGCCAGCTCACCTCGGGGGACCTACAATGAGCAGTTCTTC; CDR3aa: CASSPRGTYNEQFF
abundance: -; j_gene: TRBJ1-2; d_gene: TRBD1; v_gene: TRBV19; CDR3nt: TGTGCCAGTAGCGTCCCGGGGACAGGGTATGGCTACACCTTC; CDR3aa: CASSVPGTGYGYTF
abundance: -; j_gene: TRBJ2-1; d_gene: -; v_gene: TRBV4-1; CDR3nt: TGCGCCAGCAGCCCTAGGGTGCAGGACTACAATGAGCAGTTCTTC; CDR3aa: CASSPRVQDYNEQFF
abundance: -; j_gene: TRBJ2-2; d_gene: TRBD2; v_gene: TRBV4-1; CDR3nt: TGCGCCAGCCAGCTAGCGGGAGGGCCCGGGGAGCTGTTTTTT; CDR3aa: CASQLAGGPGELFF
abundance: few; j_gene: TRBJ1-2; d_gene: -; v_gene: TRBV27; CDR3nt: TGTGCCAGCAGTCCCGCCGGACGAAACTATGGCTACACCTTC; CDR3aa: CASSPAGRNYGYTF
abundance: -; j_gene: TRBJ1-1; d_gene: -; v_gene: TRBV6-1; CDR3nt: TGTGCCAGCAGTGTGTCACTCTCTGAAGCTTTCTTT; CDR3aa: CASSVSLSEAFF
abundance: -; j_gene: TRBJ2-7; d_gene: TRBD2; v_gene: TRBV5-8; CDR3nt: TGTGCCAGCAGCTTGGGGCTAGCGGGAGGATCCTACGAGCAGTACTTC; CDR3aa: CASSLGLAGGSYEQYF
abundance: once; j_gene: TRBJ1-6; d_gene: -; v_gene: TRBV6-5; CDR3nt: TGTGCCAGCAGTTACGACAGAAATAATTCACCCCTCCACTTT; CDR3aa: CASSYDRNNSPLHF
abundance: few; j_gene: TRBJ1-5; d_gene: -; v_gene: TRBV30; CDR3nt: TGTGCCTGGGCTGACAGCCAGGGGAAGCCCCAGCATTTT; CDR3aa: CAWADSQGKPQHF
abundance: -; j_gene: TRBJ1-1; d_gene: -; v_gene: TRBV27; CDR3nt: TGTGCCAGCAGTAACCTAGGAACTGAAGCTTTCTTT; CDR3aa: CASSNLGTEAFF
abundance: -; j_gene: TRBJ1-1; d_gene: TRBD1; v_gene: TRBV14; CDR3nt: TGTGCCAGCAGCCAAGCTACAGGGGGCACTGAAGCTTTCTTT; CDR3aa: CASSQATGGTEAFF
abundance: -; j_gene: TRBJ1-4; d_gene: TRBD1; v_gene: TRBV7-2; CDR3nt: TGTGCCAGCAGCTTAGACAGGGGGGAAAAACTGTTTTTT; CDR3aa: CASSLDRGEKLFF
abundance: -; j_gene: TRBJ1-1; d_gene: -; v_gene: TRBV11-3; CDR3nt: TGTGCCAGCAGCGCCGGTGGGGGCGTTGGCACTGAAGCTTTCTTT; CDR3aa: CASSAGGGVGTEAFF
abundance: -; j_gene: TRBJ1-1; d_gene: TRBD1; v_gene: TRBV6-1; CDR3nt: TGTGCCAGCAGTGATCCCACAGGGGGCGCAGACACTGAAGCTTTCTTT; CDR3aa: CASSDPTGGADTEAFF
abundance: -; j_gene: TRBJ2-1; d_gene: TRBD2; v_gene: TRBV11-2; CDR3nt: TGTGCCAGCAGCTTAATAGCGGGAAGTATATTTAGGTACAATGAGCAGTTCTTC; CDR3aa: CASSLIAGSIFRYNEQFF
abundance: -; j_gene: TRBJ2-3; d_gene: TRBD2; v_gene: TRBV19; CDR3nt: TGTGCCAGTAAAACTAGCGGGGGGGTGGAGGATACGCAGTATTTT; CDR3aa: CASKTSGGVEDTQYF
abundance: -; j_gene: TRBJ2-7; d_gene: -; v_gene: TRBV6-5; CDR3nt: TGTGCCAGCAGACGAGGCGGCATAGCCTACGAGCAGTACTTC; CDR3aa: CASRRGGIAYEQYF
abundance: -; j_gene: TRBJ1-1; d_gene: -; v_gene: TRBV5-1; CDR3nt: TGCGCCAGCCAGGGGTACACTGAAGCTTTCTTT; CDR3aa: CASQGYTEAFF